Below, 23 T cell receptor beta chains from the same sample are listed, as sequenced in a study of T cell repertoires in cytomegalovirus infection. TCRdb recomputed calls from the reads with MiXCR, one row per CDR3 protein. The sample holds roughly 720,000 distinct CDR3 sequences, less than 40% seen once. The sequenced material came from PBMCs. The receptors were gathered from a human donor in good health (CMV status not recorded). Some clones in this sample may be carry-over from other donors' samples.

The chain joins TRBV28 to TRBJ2-7; 10 bases line up with TRBD1. Trimming at V came to 7 bases and at J to 7 bases, leaving 13 bases not matched to a gene. The V gene's germline CDR1 is MDHEN and CDR2 SYDVKM. This CDR3 spans 15 amino acids. The CDR3 DNA reads TGTGCCAGCATGCATGGAGGGACAGGGGTGTATGAGCAGTACTTC. Protein product: CASMHGGTGVYEQYF.

This clonotype has at least ten counts. This chain uses TRBV7-2 with TRBJ2-3, with a tentative D call TRBD2 (5 bases). The CDR3 length is 15 residues. CDR1 is SGHTA and CDR2 is FQGNSA in the germline V gene. Trimming stripped 1 base from V and 3 bases from J, with 11 bases between. CDR3 sequence reads: CASSLVGGSTDTQYF. The CDR3 coding sequence is TGTGCCAGCAGCTTAGTCGGAGGTTCGACAGATACGCAGTATTTT.

The genes are TRBV20-1 and TRBJ2-1; TRBD1 matches at 10 bases. CDR1 and CDR2 from the germline V gene are DFQATT and SNEGSKA (reference sequence). The CDR3 length is 14 residues. Trimming removed 8 bases from V and 8 bases from J; junction bases left unmatched: 12. The CDR3 region is CSSRSGTGVDEQFF. In nucleotides, the CDR3 is TGCAGTTCACGATCGGGGACAGGGGTAGATGAGCAGTTCTTC.

For this clonotype: It may be a read error: a sequence one base away is much more abundant. The chain recombines TRBV7-4 with TRBJ1-2; D is ambiguous. CDR3 size: 14 residues. Germline V gene data show CDR1 as SGHVT and CDR2 as SQSDAQ. The CDR3 spells CSSSLGRKAYGYTF. The CDR3 coding sequence is TGTTCCAGCAGCCTAGGACGGAAGGCTTATGGCTACACCTTC.

In this sample, this clonotype turned up a few times. This sequence joins TRBV20-1 and TRBJ2-1; 10 bases match TRBD2. V was pared by 5 bases and J by 0 bases, with 4 bases of the junction left unmatched. The CDR3 has 15 amino acids. The germline CDR1 and CDR2 sequences are DFQATT and SNEGSKA (reference sequence). DNA of the CDR3: TGCAGTGCTCGGATAGCGGGGGGCTCCTACAATGAGCAGTTCTTC. Its protein product is CSARIAGGSYNEQFF.

The chain employs TRBV20-1 and TRBJ2-2; TRBD2 might be the D (5 bases). V was shortened by 3 bases and J by 3 bases, with 8 bases between the two germline ends. The CDR3 length is 13 residues. CDR1 is DFQATT, CDR2 SNEGSKA, per germline (reference sequence). CDR3 DNA sequence: TGCAGTGCTAGGAGGGTAGACACCGGGGAGCTGTTTTTT. It is translated as CSARRVDTGELFF.

The chain couples TRBV4-1 to TRBJ2-5; 12 bases are a match to TRBD1. Germline trimming cut 3 bases from V and 4 bases from J; bases unmatched to any gene: 6. Germline V gene lookup returns CDR1 MGHRA and CDR2 YSYEKL. The length of the CDR3 is 16 residues. In DNA, the CDR3 is TGCGCCAGCAGCCAGGGGGACAGGGGGCGATCAGAGACCCAGTACTTC. Protein sequence: CASSQGDRGRSETQYF.

The chain employs TRBV19 and TRBJ2-1; D is ambiguous. Deletions cut 10 bases from V and 0 bases from J, with 16 bases between. Germline loops: CDR1 LNHDA, CDR2 SQIVND (reference sequence). The CDR3 has 15 amino acids. The CDR3 bases are TGTGCCACCTCCGGCCGACTTAGCTCCTACAATGAGCAGTTCTTC. Translating it yields CATSGRLSSYNEQFF.

This clonotype appeared a single time. This chain links TRBV19 with TRBJ1-2, with a weak D call TRBD1 (6 bases). Germline lookup yields CDR1 LNHDA and CDR2 SQIVND (reference sequence). V dropped 1 base and J dropped 8 bases, with 14 bases sitting between them. This CDR3 region has 14 residues. DNA of the CDR3: TGTGCCAGTAGTATAGGGCAGGGGCTGAACGGCTACACCTTC. This codes for CASSIGQGLNGYTF.

This clonotype showed up just a few times. The CDR3 region has the DNA TGTGCCAGCAGCCCCACAGGGGGCAATGGCTACACCTTC. It encodes CASSPTGGNGYTF. The chain links TRBV7-9 to TRBJ1-2, with TRBD1 identical over 9 bases. CDR1 and CDR2 from the germline V gene are SEHNR and FQNEAQ (reference sequence). This CDR3 comprises 13 residues. Trimming cost V 5 bases and J 6 bases; bases outside gene matches: 4.

The table lists this clonotype with many counts. The V and J genes are TRBV7-2 and TRBJ2-1; 9 bases are shared with TRBD2. The CDR3 is made up of 15 amino acids. Unmatched junction bases numbered 4, after V lost 1 base and J lost 6 bases. Germline V gene lookup returns CDR1 SGHTA and CDR2 FQGNSA. The chain's CDR3 is CASSLVASGVNEQFF. The CDR3 coding sequence is TGTGCCAGCAGCTTAGTTGCTAGCGGGGTCAATGAGCAGTTCTTC.

In its sample, this clonotype was seen many times. The chain employs TRBV7-2 and TRBJ1-1, with D unresolved. The CDR3 extends over 13 amino acids. CDR1 SGHTA and CDR2 FQGNSA come from the germline V gene. Trimming took 2 bases from V and 1 from J, leaving 5 bases between them. The CDR3: CASSLRQNTEAFF. The CDR3 nucleotides read TGTGCCAGCAGCTTAAGACAGAACACTGAAGCTTTCTTT.

Comment on this clonotype: Just one base apart from a much larger clone, this may be a read error. This chain uses TRBV7-2 with TRBJ2-7; TRBD2 agrees at 9 bases. The CDR3 covers 13 residues. The trim removed 8 bases at V and 3 bases at J, leaving 5 bases unmatched. The germline gives CDR1 SGHTA, CDR2 FQGNSA. The DNA of the CDR3 is TGTGCCAGCCGCTCTAGCGGGGACTACGAGCAGTACTTC. Its translation is CASRSSGDYEQYF.

In its sample, this clonotype was seen a few times. The chain has TRBV7-2 and TRBJ1-1; a weak D match, TRBD1 (6 bases). Germline V gives CDR1 SGHTA, CDR2 FQGNSA. The CDR3 contains 15 residues. The V end was cut by 5 bases, the J end by 1 base, with 14 bases between. CDR3 DNA sequence: TGTGCCAGCAGCGCCCAGGGGCCTGGGAACACTGAAGCTTTCTTT. Protein sequence: CASSAQGPGNTEAFF.

This clonotype was detected only a few times. V is TRBV25-1 and J is TRBJ2-6; no reliable D call. From germline, CDR1 is MGHDK and CDR2 SYGVNS. Deletions cut 0 bases from V and 4 bases from J, with 13 bases between. This CDR3 region has 17 residues. CDR3 region: CASSEYPSNRGANVLTF. Written as DNA, the CDR3 is TGTGCCAGCAGTGAATATCCTTCGAATCGCGGGGCCAACGTCCTGACTTTC.

This clonotype was picked up a small number of times. This CDR3 reads CASSRLFVAGAPYNEQFF. In nucleotides, the CDR3 is TGCGCCAGCAGCCGCCTGTTTGTCGCGGGAGCACCCTACAATGAGCAGTTCTTC. The chain uses TRBV4-1 and TRBJ2-1; 7 nucleotides match TRBD2. V was pared by 4 bases and J by 2 bases, with 14 bases of the junction left unmatched. The CDR3 length is 18 residues. The V gene's germline CDR1 is MGHRA and CDR2 YSYEKL.

V is TRBV7-4 and J is TRBJ2-1; no definite D call. Germline assignment: CDR1 SGHVT and CDR2 SQSDAQ. Trimming pared 0 bases from V and 3 bases from J, leaving 9 bases between. This CDR3 spans 15 amino acids. Here the CDR3 DNA reads TGTGCCAGCAGCTTAGCTTTTCAGTTCTACAATGAGCAGTTCTTC. Encoded protein: CASSLAFQFYNEQFF.

In this sample, this clonotype turned up a few times. V is TRBV4-2 and J is TRBJ2-5; D might be TRBD1 (5 bases). V was pared by 3 bases and J by 2 bases, with 16 bases between. Germline CDR1 LGHNA, CDR2 YNFKEQ. This CDR3 contains 16 residues. As DNA, the CDR3 is TGTGCCAGCAGCCAGCTCGCAGGGATGGGGCAAGAGACCCAGTACTTC. This codes for CASSQLAGMGQETQYF.

This clonotype was seen more than once but under ten times. The chain couples TRBV5-1 to TRBJ1-4, with a tentative D call TRBD1 (5 bases). Trimming left V 4 bases short and J 8 bases short, with 18 bases between. The CDR3 sequence is 15 residues long. Germline lookup yields CDR1 SGHRS and CDR2 YFSETQ. The CDR3 nucleotides read TGCGCCAGCAGCGTGCGGGACCTCCGAGGGGAAAAACTGTTTTTT. Residues: CASSVRDLRGEKLFF.

Only one count was recorded for this clonotype. A much larger clone is a single base away; this may be a read error. No conserved phenylalanine or tryptophan ends this CDR3, so it is likely a read error. This chain links TRBV7-2 with TRBJ2-1; 7 bases are a match to TRBD1. CDR1 SGHTA and CDR2 FQGNSA come from the germline V gene. CDR3 length: 15 amino acids. With V trimmed by 3 bases and J by 3 bases, 5 bases remained unmatched. The CDR3 reads CASSFRGTNYNEQFL. Here the CDR3 DNA reads TGTGCCAGCAGCTTCAGGGGGACCAACTACAATGAGCAGTTCTTA.

In regard to this clonotype: A read error may account for a junction end that differs from germline. Here the CDR3 reads CACSTTGGAETQYF. In DNA form, the CDR3 reads TGTGCCTGCAGTACCACAGGGGGAGCCGAGACCCAGTACTTC. This rearrangement joins TRBV12-3 or TRBV12-4 to TRBJ2-5; 8 bases line up with TRBD1. This CDR3 has 14 amino acids.

The sample holds many counts of this clonotype. V gene TRBV7-8 combines with J gene TRBJ2-3; the D is unclear. Germline V gives CDR1 SGHVS, CDR2 FQNEAQ. V lost 1 base, J lost 2 bases, and 7 bases lay in between. This CDR3 comprises 14 residues. DNA for the CDR3: TGTGCCAGCAGCTTAGGGGCTGCCACAGATACGCAGTATTTT. Its protein product is CASSLGAATDTQYF.

The V and J genes are TRBV7-8 and TRBJ1-3; 8 bases fit TRBD1. The germline CDR1 and CDR2 sequences are SGHVS and FQNEAQ. The CDR3 covers 15 residues. Trimming took 6 bases from V and 4 from J; bases not matched to a gene: 8. The CDR3: CASRTQGAEGNTIYF. The CDR3 DNA reads as TGTGCCAGCAGGACCCAGGGGGCCGAAGGAAACACCATATATTTT.